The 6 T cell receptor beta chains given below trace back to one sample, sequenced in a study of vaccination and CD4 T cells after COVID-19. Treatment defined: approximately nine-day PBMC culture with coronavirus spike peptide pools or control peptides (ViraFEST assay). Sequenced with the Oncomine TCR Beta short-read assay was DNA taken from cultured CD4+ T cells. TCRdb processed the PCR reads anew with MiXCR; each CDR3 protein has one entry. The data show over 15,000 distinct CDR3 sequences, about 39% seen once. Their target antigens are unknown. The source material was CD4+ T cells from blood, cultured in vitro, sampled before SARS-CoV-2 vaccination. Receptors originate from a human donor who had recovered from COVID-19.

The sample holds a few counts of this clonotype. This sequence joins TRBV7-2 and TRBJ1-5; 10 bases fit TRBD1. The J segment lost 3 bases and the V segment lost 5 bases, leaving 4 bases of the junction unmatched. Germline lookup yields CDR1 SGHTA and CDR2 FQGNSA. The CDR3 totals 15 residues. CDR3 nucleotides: TGTGCCAGCAGCGTAAGACAGGGGGCCAATCAGCCCCAGCATTTT. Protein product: CASSVRQGANQPQHF.

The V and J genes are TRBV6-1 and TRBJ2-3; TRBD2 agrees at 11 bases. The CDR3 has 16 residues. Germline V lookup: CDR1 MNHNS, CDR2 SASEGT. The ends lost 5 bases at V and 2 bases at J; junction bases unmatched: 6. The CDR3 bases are TGTGCCAGCAGTCGGCTAGCGGGAGGCTTCACAGATACGCAGTATTTT. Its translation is CASSRLAGGFTDTQYF.

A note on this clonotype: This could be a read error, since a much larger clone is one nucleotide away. DNA for the CDR3: TGTGCCTGCAGCCTAGACAGGGCCGGGGAGCAGTACTTC. This codes for CACSLDRAGEQYF. J is TRBJ2-7 and V is TRBV7-7; 7 bases align to TRBD1. Germline loops: CDR1 SSHAT, CDR2 FNYEAQ (reference sequence). This CDR3 comprises 13 residues.

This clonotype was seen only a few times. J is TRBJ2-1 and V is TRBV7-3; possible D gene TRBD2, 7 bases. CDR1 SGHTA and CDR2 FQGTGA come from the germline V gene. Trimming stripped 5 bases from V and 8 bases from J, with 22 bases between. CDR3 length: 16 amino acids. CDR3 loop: CASSAGGLGAGDEQFF. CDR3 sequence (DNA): TGTGCCAGCAGCGCCGGCGGGTTGGGGGCGGGGGATGAGCAGTTCTTC.

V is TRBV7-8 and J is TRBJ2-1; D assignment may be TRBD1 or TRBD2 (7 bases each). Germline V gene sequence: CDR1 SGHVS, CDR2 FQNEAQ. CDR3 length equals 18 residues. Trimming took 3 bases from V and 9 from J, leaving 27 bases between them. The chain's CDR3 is CASSFVIGGEGARSEQFF. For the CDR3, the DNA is TGTGCCAGCAGCTTCGTTATAGGTGGGGAGGGGGCGCGATCTGAGCAGTTCTTC.

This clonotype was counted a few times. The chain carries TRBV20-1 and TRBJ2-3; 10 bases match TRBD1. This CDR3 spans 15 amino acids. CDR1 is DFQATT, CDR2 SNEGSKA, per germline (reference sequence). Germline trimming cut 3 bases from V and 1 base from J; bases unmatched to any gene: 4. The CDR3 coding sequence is TGCAGTGCTAGCGGACAGGGGGGAGGCACAGATACGCAGTATTTT. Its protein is CSASGQGGGTDTQYF.